Below, 9 T cell receptor beta chains from the same sample are listed, as sequenced in a study of ipilimumab plus nivolumab after autologous stem cell transplantation (dated by TCRdb to about 2021). Libraries were constructed by the immunoSEQ multiplex PCR assay. In TCRdb, the immuneACCESS table is reduced to in-frame sequences with V and J assigned. These tables do not hold every clone; where another copy was compared, an unresolved V gene accounts for under half, and the others remain unexplained. This sample holds roughly 1,500 clones; 86% were observed only once. The ten largest account for around a fifth of the sample. The sample consisted of PBMCs, taken in a trial of ipilimumab plus nivolumab as post-transplant consolidation. These receptor sequences come from a male donor with multiple myeloma.

This chain uses TRBV7-9 with TRBJ2-7; D remains unclear. This CDR3 spans 12 amino acids. Germline V gene sequence: CDR1 SEHNR, CDR2 FQNEAQ (reference sequence). Trimming pared 2 bases from V and 1 base from J, leaving 3 bases between. The CDR3 spells CASSLWSYEQYF. The CDR3 region has the DNA TGTGCCAGCAGCTTATGGTCCTACGAGCAGTACTTC.

The V call is TRBV28, the J call TRBJ1-5; 8 bases match TRBD1. CDR1 MDHEN and CDR2 SYDVKM come from the germline V gene. The CDR3 is 17 amino acids. J gave up 2 bases and V 6 bases, and 12 bases lay outside the gene matches. As DNA, the CDR3 is TGTGCCAGCAGACCCCACCCGACAGGGGCGGGCAATCAGCCCCAGCATTTT. This translates into CASRPHPTGAGNQPQHF.

The rearrangement links TRBV7-2 to TRBJ2-7; TRBD1 aligns across 7 bases. Germline values: CDR1 SGHTA, CDR2 FQGNSA. The CDR3 has 14 amino acids. Trimming at V came to 1 base and at J to 5 bases, leaving 5 bases not matched to a gene. In DNA form, the CDR3 reads TGTGCCAGCAGCTTAGACAGGGGTAGCGACGAGCAGTACTTC. Its protein is CASSLDRGSDEQYF.

This chain links TRBV7-9 with TRBJ1-5; D not certain. The CDR3 has 14 residues. V was clipped by 4 bases and J by 7 bases, with 14 bases between them. CDR1 and CDR2 from the germline V gene are SEHNR and FQNEAQ (reference sequence). In DNA, the CDR3 is TGTGCCAGCAGCTCCTCGTTCGGGTCGCAGCCCCAGCATTTT. Encoded protein: CASSSSFGSQPQHF.

In this sample, this clone turned up once. The V gene is TRBV6-1, the J gene TRBJ1-4; D not resolved. V was pared by 8 bases and J by 0 bases, with 13 bases between. Germline-derived CDR1 and CDR2 are MNHNS and SASEGT. CDR3 length equals 15 residues. The CDR3, as DNA: TGTGCCAGCCAAGTGGATTCTGCAACTAATGAAAAACTGTTTTTT. This codes for CASQVDSATNEKLFF.

This chain connects TRBV11-2 to TRBJ1-4; D remains unclear. The CDR3 runs 16 residues. V was shortened by 2 bases and J by 3 bases, with 13 bases between the two germline ends. CDR1 is SGHAT, CDR2 FQNNGV, per germline. The DNA for the CDR3 is TGTGCCAGCAGCTTAAAAGGGCTCCTAGCTAATGAAAAACTGTTTTTT. This encodes CASSLKGLLANEKLFF.

This clone was seen more than once but under ten times. The V call is TRBV18, the J call TRBJ1-4; tentative D call: TRBD1 (5 bases). Trimming took 3 bases from V and 3 from J, leaving 17 bases between them. This CDR3 has 17 residues. Germline V gives CDR1 KGHSH, CDR2 LQKENI. CDR3 sequence: CASSPTTLAGPNEKLFF. The CDR3, as DNA: TGTGCCAGCTCACCGACCACGCTAGCGGGGCCTAATGAAAAACTGTTTTTT.

The chain carries TRBV9 and TRBJ1-2; 7 bases fit TRBD1. The V and J ends lost 5 bases and 4 bases, in that order; junction bases with no gene match: 11. Germline V gene data show CDR1 as SGDLS and CDR2 as YYNGEE. The CDR3 extends over 15 amino acids. The CDR3 DNA reads TGTGCCAGCAGTCCCCTCGGGACAGCGCCCTATGGCTACACCTTC. Its translation: CASSPLGTAPYGYTF.

This chain connects TRBV15 to TRBJ2-7; D is possibly TRBD1 or TRBD2 (5 bases each). The CDR3 runs to 15 residues. V shed 5 bases and J shed 5 bases, with 19 bases lying between them. From germline, CDR1 is LNHNV and CDR2 YYDKDF (reference sequence). The CDR3 region is CATSWGPGRFHEQYF. The CDR3 DNA reads TGTGCCACCAGCTGGGGACCTGGTAGGTTCCACGAGCAGTACTTC. The variable domain in full, completed from reference TRBV15 and TRBJ2-7, reads DAMVIQNPRYQVTQFGKPVTLSCSQTLNHNVMYWYQQKSSQAPKLLFHYYDKDFNNEADTPDNFQSRRPNTSFCFLDIRSPGLGDTAMYLCATSWGPGRFHEQYFGPGTRLTVT.